These 9 T cell receptor beta chains share one sample of origin, sequenced in a study of cytomegalovirus exposure and HLA in healthy donors. The table came from immunoSEQ multiplex PCR; TCRdb's copy has only in-frame clones and leaves some out. This table holds about 360,000 clones, about nine tenths found once. Specimen: PBMCs. The receptors shown here come from a woman between 18 and 30 years old in good health and CMV-seronegative.

This clone has only one observation. The chain couples TRBV10-2 to TRBJ1-3, with D maybe TRBD1 (5 bases). Germline values: CDR1 WSHSY, CDR2 SAAADI. V gave up 6 bases and J gave up 3 bases, with 12 bases separating them. The CDR3 loop spans 14 amino acids. For the CDR3, the DNA is TGCGCCAGCAGCCGGGGGGTGGATGGAAACACCATATATTTT. It translates to CASSRGVDGNTIYF.

This clone has only one observation. CDR3 nucleotides: TGTGCCAGCAGTTCTCCCGGGACAGCGAACACAGATACGCAGTATTTT. This sequence encodes CASSSPGTANTDTQYF. The chain combines TRBV28 with TRBJ2-3; 7 nucleotides line up with TRBD1. Germline V gene lookup returns CDR1 MDHEN and CDR2 SYDVKM. Trimming took 4 bases from V and 2 from J; bases not matched to a gene: 9. The CDR3 totals 16 residues. The complete variable domain, with remaining parts taken from reference TRBV28 and TRBJ2-3, reads DVKVTQSSRYLVKRTGEKVFLECVQDMDHENMFWYRQDPGLGLRLIYFSYDVKMKEKGDIPEGYSVSREKKERFSLILESASTNQTSMYLCASSSPGTANTDTQYFGPGTRLTVL.

The CDR3 protein is CASSLVGLQGARDEQYF. The CDR3 bases are TGTGCCAGCAGCTTAGTAGGTTTACAGGGGGCTAGGGACGAGCAGTACTTC. The J gene is TRBJ2-7, the V gene TRBV11-2; the match to TRBD1 covers 9 bases. V shed 1 base, J shed 5 bases, and the junction held 12 bases outside the gene matches. The CDR3 is made up of 17 amino acids. Germline V gives CDR1 SGHAT, CDR2 FQNNGV.

J is TRBJ2-1 and V is TRBV9; 10 positions match TRBD2. The CDR3 consists of 17 residues. Per germline, CDR1 SGDLS and CDR2 YYNGEE. J lost 5 bases, V lost 4 bases, and 12 bases had no gene match. CDR3 region: CASSHPSAGGPNNEQFF. CDR3 bases: TGTGCCAGCAGCCACCCATCAGCGGGAGGGCCCAACAATGAGCAGTTCTTC.

The chain has TRBV6-6 and TRBJ2-3, with TRBD1 as a possible D gene (5 bases). Germline V gives CDR1 MNHNY, CDR2 SVGAGI (reference sequence). This CDR3 region has 14 residues. V shed 6 bases and J shed 0 bases, with 10 bases lying between them. The DNA for the CDR3 is TGTGCCAGCAGATCACAGGTTAGCACAGATACGCAGTATTTT. This sequence encodes CASRSQVSTDTQYF.

The V and J genes are TRBV5-5 and TRBJ2-7; D is uncertain. The ends were cut back, 4 bases at V and 2 bases at J, with 16 bases in the middle. This CDR3 has 15 amino acids. Germline V gives CDR1 SGHKS, CDR2 YYEKEE (reference sequence). The CDR3 region is CASSPFPKQTYEQYF. The DNA for the CDR3 is TGTGCCAGCAGCCCCTTCCCAAAACAGACCTACGAGCAGTACTTC. Full variable domain (outside the CDR3, taken from reference TRBV5-5 and TRBJ2-7): DAGVTQSPTHLIKTRGQQVTLRCSPISGHKSVSWYQQVLGQGPQFIFQYYEKEERGRGNFPDRFSARQFPNYSSELNVNALLLGDSALYLCASSPFPKQTYEQYFGPGTRLTVT.

This clone came up once. The chain joins TRBV5-1 to TRBJ2-3, with D perhaps matching TRBD2 (5 bases). CDR1 is SGHRS, CDR2 YFSETQ, per germline. The germline V and J ends were trimmed by 0 bases and 3 bases, with 11 bases remaining between them. The CDR3 has 15 amino acids. For the CDR3, the DNA is TGCGCCAGCAGCTTGGCGGGATATGGTACAGATACGCAGTATTTT. Translation gives CASSLAGYGTDTQYF. The complete variable domain, with remaining parts taken from reference TRBV5-1 and TRBJ2-3, reads KAGVTQTPRYLIKTRGQQVTLSCSPISGHRSVSWYQQTPGQGLQFLFEYFSETQRNKGNFPGRFSGRQFSNSRSEMNVSTLELGDSALYLCASSLAGYGTDTQYFGPGTRLTVL.

This chain uses TRBV19 with TRBJ2-1; 11 bases are shared with TRBD2. V lost 3 bases, J lost 7 bases, and 5 bases stayed unmatched. The CDR3 consists of 15 residues. Germline V lookup: CDR1 LNHDA, CDR2 SQIVND (reference sequence). The CDR3 is CASSISGRARNEQFF. CDR3 coding DNA: TGTGCCAGTAGTATTAGCGGGAGGGCGCGAAATGAGCAGTTCTTC.

The genes are TRBV5-1 and TRBJ2-7; 7 bases are shared with TRBD2. V shed 1 base and J 7 bases; nucleotides not matched to a gene: 5. Germline CDR1 and CDR2: SGHRS and YFSETQ. CDR3 size: 13 residues. The CDR3 DNA sequence: TGCGCCAGCAGCTTGTCAACCGGGAGGGAGCAGTACTTC. Encoded protein: CASSLSTGREQYF.